In this sample, the clone carrying this TCR beta chain turned up once. Its antigen is undetermined. This clone may be a read error of a much larger clone one base away. This sample is drawn from a study of post-analysis software for immune sequencing data. Study at large: Included courses were relapsing-remitting and secondary progressive multiple sclerosis; progressive-relapsing multiple sclerosis was also included. Notes on the study in general: F-measure co-clustering was strong for batch-matched samples. Elevated frequency relative to controls characterized four or five TRBV segments in patients, TRBV5-6, TRBV5-1 and TRBV20-1 among them.

Presence of unique molecular identifiers characterized the TCR beta cDNA libraries. Input of roughly 1 to 11 million T cells yielded 400,000 to 550,000 cDNA molecules. In TCRdb, the PCR reads were re-called with MiXCR into one record per CDR3 protein. The table shows about 770,000 distinct CDR3 sequences, with 46% occurring only once. The germline CDR1 and CDR2 sequences are DFQATT and SNEGSKA (reference sequence). V lost 3 bases and J lost 2; bases outside the gene matches: 0. The CDR3 consists of 12 residues. The source material was blood. This receptor was identified in a girl between 5 and 17 years old with multiple sclerosis. The rearrangement links TRBV20-1 to TRBJ2-7, with TRBD2 matching 8 bases. CDR3 DNA sequence: TGCAGTGCTAGCGGGAGGGCCTACGAGCAGTACGTC. This translates into CSASGRAYEQYV.